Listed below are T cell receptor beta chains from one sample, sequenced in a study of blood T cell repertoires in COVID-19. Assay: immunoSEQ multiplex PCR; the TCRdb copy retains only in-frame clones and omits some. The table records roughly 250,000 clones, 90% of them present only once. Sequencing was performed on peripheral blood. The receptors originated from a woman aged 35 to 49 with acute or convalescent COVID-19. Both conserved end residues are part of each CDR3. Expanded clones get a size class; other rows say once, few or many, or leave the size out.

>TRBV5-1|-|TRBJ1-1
CASSLLGTEIAFF
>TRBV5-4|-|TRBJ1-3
CASSPGQGTPGNTIYF
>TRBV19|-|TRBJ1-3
CASSAAGNTIYF
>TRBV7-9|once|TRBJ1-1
CASSFQGEAFF
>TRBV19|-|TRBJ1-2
CASRGGLYGYTF
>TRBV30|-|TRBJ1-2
CAWNPNPGKGGYTF
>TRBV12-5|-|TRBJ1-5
CASGLSLSRPQHF
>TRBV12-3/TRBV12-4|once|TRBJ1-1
CASTPAGLTEAFF
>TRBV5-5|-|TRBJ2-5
CASSLAVLLGQGGETQYF
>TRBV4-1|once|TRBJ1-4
CASSQADSSTNEKLFF
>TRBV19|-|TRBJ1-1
CASSSERRLEAFF
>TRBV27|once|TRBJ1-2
CASSPNRGLGYTF
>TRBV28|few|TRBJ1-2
CASTPGQTNYGYTF
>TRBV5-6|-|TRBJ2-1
CASSSLAGDSYNEQFF
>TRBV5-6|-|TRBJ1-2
CASSFGTGKVGYTF
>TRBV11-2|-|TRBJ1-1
CASIRTGGTEAFF
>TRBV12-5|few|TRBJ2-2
CASFPGPSTGELFF
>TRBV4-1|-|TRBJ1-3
CASSQEPQGALASRGNTIYF
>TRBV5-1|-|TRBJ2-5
CACQESGAGETQYF
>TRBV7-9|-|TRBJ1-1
CASSSLSEAFF
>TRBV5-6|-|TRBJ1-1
CASSRFGGRVNTEAFF
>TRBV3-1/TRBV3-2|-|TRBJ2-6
CASSQDPNLWTGASGANVLTF
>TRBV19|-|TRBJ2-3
CASSGPLSGTPSTDTQYF
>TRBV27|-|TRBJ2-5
CASSLSLVQETQYF
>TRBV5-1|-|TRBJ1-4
CASSPTGSTNEKLFF
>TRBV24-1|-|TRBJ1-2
CATSERSPGQRNGYTF
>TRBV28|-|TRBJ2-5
CASSLGLPQETQYF
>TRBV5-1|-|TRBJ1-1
CASSPQGDRGGTEAFF
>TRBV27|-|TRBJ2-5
CASSLSTGIQETQYF
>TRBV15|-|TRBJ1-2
CATSRDSYGYTF
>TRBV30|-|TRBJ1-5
CAWSVLNTDQPQHF
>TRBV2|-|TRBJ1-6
CASRRQGAGSPLHF
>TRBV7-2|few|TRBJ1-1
CASSLDRNTEAFF
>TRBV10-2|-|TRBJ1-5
CASSEGGNQPQHF
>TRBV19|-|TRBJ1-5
CASSIVYSNQPQHF
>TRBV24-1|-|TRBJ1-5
CATSDGAWGSQPQHF
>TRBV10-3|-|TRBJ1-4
CAISASKGQGAVTNEKLFF
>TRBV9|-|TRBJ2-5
CASSVGLAGVPSQETQYF
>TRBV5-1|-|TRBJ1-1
CASSSSGQGTMNTEAFF
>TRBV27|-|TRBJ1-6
CASSRLPGTTSPLHF
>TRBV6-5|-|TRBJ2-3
CASRPGHSTDTQYF
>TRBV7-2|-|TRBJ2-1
CASSSPDRGPYNEQFF
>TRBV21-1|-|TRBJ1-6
CASSKGWGTGGGSYNSPLHF
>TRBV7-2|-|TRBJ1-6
CASRALNSPLHF
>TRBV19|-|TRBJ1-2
CASNEDRVSYGYTF
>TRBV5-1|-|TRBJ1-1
CASAREGSAFF
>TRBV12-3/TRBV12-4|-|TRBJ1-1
CASRRTGHTEAFF